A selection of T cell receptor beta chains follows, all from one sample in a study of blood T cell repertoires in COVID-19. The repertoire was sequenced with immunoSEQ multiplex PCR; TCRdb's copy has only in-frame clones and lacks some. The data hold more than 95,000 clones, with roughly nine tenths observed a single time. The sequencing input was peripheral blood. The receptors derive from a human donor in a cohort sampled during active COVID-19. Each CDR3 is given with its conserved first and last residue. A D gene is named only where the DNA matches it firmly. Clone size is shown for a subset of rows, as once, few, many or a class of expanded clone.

DNA: TGCGCCAGCAGCTTGGCGGCAGGTGGCTACGAGCAGTACTTC; CDR3: CASSLAAGGYEQYF; length: 14; D: NA; J: TRBJ2-7; size: NA; V: TRBV5-1
DNA: TGCGCCAGCAGCCAAGTCACGGGAAACTATGGCTACACCTTC; CDR3: CASSQVTGNYGYTF; length: 14; D: NA; J: TRBJ1-2; size: NA; V: TRBV4-1
DNA: TGTGCCAGCAGCCTTCGTCCGGGACACAATAATTCACCCCTCCACTTT; CDR3: CASSLRPGHNNSPLHF; length: 16; D: NA; J: TRBJ1-6; size: NA; V: TRBV27
DNA: TGTGCCAGCAGTGAACGGGGACAGCCCCAGCATTTT; CDR3: CASSERGQPQHF; length: 12; D: NA; J: TRBJ1-5; size: NA; V: TRBV6-1
DNA: TGTGCCAGCAGCTTATCTCCGGGGGGCGAAGGAAATGGCTACACCTTC; CDR3: CASSLSPGGEGNGYTF; length: 16; D: NA; J: TRBJ1-2; size: once; V: TRBV13
DNA: TGTGCCAGCAGCCCGGGGGGCCAGGGGGCGGATGAAAAACTGTTTTTT; CDR3: CASSPGGQGADEKLFF; length: 16; D: TRBD1; J: TRBJ1-4; size: once; V: TRBV5-4
DNA: TGTGCCAGAAGCCCTGACAGGGGAAATCAGCCCCAGCATTTT; CDR3: CARSPDRGNQPQHF; length: 14; D: TRBD1; J: TRBJ1-5; size: NA; V: TRBV5-3
DNA: TGCGCCAGCAGCTTGGCTGTAGCGGGGGGGTCCACAGATACGCAGTATTTT; CDR3: CASSLAVAGGSTDTQYF; length: 17; D: TRBD2; J: TRBJ2-3; size: once; V: TRBV5-1
DNA: TGCGCCAGCAGCTCGTGGACAGAGAGCTCCTACGAGCAGTACTTC; CDR3: CASSSWTESSYEQYF; length: 15; D: NA; J: TRBJ2-7; size: NA; V: TRBV5-1
DNA: TGTGCCAGCAGCCATCGCCGACAGGGCATACGGCAAGAGACCCAGTACTTC; CDR3: CASSHRRQGIRQETQYF; length: 17; D: TRBD1; J: TRBJ2-5; size: NA; V: TRBV7-9
DNA: TGTGCCAGCAGCTTAGGCCGGGACAGGGTCTCCTACGAGCAGTACTTC; CDR3: CASSLGRDRVSYEQYF; length: 16; D: TRBD1; J: TRBJ2-7; size: NA; V: TRBV11-2
DNA: TGTGCCAGCAAGACAGGGGTGGGGGAGACCCAGTACTTC; CDR3: CASKTGVGETQYF; length: 13; D: TRBD1; J: TRBJ2-5; size: once; V: TRBV6-5
DNA: TGTGCCAGCAGTCGAGTTGGGGCAGGGCCCCAGCCCCAGCATTTT; CDR3: CASSRVGAGPQPQHF; length: 15; D: NA; J: TRBJ1-5; size: NA; V: TRBV11-3
DNA: TGTGCCAGCTCACCAATGTGGGACAGCAACACTGAAGCTTTCTTT; CDR3: CASSPMWDSNTEAFF; length: 15; D: TRBD1; J: TRBJ1-1; size: NA; V: TRBV18
DNA: TGTGCCAGCAGTTTATTGACAGGGGATTTAAACACTGAAGCTTTCTTT; CDR3: CASSLLTGDLNTEAFF; length: 16; D: TRBD1; J: TRBJ1-1; size: NA; V: TRBV28
DNA: TGTGCCAGCAGCCCGCAGGGGTCCGGGGAAAAACTGTTTTTT; CDR3: CASSPQGSGEKLFF; length: 14; D: NA; J: TRBJ1-4; size: NA; V: TRBV11-2